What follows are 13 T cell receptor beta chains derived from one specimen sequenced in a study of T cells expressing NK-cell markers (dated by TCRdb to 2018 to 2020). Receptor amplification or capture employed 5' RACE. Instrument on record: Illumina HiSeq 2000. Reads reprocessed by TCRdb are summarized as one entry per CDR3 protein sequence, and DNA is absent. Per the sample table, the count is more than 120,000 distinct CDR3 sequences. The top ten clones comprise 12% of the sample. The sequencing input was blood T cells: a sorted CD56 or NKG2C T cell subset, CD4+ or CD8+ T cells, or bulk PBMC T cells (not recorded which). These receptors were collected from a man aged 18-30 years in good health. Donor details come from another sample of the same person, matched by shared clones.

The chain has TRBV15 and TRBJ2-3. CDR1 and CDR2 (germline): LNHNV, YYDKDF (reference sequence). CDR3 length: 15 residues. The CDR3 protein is CATSREPTRTDTQYF.

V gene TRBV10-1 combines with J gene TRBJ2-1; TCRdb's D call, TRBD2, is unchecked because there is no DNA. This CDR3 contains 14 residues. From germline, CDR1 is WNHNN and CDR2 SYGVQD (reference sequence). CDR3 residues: CASSIAGGADEQFF.

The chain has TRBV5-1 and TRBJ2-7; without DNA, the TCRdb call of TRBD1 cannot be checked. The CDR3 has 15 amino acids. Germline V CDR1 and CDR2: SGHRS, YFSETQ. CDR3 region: CASSAGQGAAYEQYF.

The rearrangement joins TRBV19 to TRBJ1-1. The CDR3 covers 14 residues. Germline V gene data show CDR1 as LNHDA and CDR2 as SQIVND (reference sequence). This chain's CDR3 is CASSIKAANTEAFF.

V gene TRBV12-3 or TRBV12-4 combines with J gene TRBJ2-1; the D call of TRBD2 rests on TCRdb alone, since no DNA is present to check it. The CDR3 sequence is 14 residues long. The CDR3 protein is CASSPGLLYNEQFF.

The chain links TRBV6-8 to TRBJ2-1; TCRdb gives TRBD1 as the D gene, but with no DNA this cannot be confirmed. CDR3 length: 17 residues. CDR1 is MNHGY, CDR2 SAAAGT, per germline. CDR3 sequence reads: CASSYQSRGSSYNEQFF.

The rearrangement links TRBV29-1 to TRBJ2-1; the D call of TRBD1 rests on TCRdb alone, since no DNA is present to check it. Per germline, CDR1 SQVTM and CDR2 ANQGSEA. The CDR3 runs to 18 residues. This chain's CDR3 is CSVMGRTLDRGGNNEQFF.

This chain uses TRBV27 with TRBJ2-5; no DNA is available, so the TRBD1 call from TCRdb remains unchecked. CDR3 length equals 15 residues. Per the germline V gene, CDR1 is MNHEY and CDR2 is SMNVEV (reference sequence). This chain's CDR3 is CASRTGGFGGETQYF.

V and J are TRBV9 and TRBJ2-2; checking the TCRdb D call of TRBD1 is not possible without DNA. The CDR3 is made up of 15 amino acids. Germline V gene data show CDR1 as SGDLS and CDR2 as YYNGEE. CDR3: CASSVNPGGFGELFF.

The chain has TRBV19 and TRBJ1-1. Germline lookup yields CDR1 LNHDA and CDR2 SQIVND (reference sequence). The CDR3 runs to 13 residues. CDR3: CASSIGEGLEAFF.

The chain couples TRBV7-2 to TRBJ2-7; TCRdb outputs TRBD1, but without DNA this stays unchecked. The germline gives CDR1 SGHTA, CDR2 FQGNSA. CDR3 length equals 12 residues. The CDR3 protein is CASSPGGSEQYF.

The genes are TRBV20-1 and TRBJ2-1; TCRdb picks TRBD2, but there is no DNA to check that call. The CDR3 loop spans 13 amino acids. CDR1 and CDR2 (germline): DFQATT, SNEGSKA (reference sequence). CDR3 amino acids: CSAKRPTYNEQFF.

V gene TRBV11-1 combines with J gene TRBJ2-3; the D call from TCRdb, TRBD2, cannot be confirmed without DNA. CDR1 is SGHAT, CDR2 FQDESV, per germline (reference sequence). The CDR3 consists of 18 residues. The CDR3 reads CASSPPGLAGTGSDTQYF. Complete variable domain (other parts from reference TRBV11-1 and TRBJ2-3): EAEVAQSPRYKITEKSQAVAFWCDPISGHATLYWYRQILGQGPELLVQFQDESVVDDSQLPKDRFSAERLKGVDSTLKIQPAELGDSAMYLCASSPPGLAGTGSDTQYFGPGTRLTVL.